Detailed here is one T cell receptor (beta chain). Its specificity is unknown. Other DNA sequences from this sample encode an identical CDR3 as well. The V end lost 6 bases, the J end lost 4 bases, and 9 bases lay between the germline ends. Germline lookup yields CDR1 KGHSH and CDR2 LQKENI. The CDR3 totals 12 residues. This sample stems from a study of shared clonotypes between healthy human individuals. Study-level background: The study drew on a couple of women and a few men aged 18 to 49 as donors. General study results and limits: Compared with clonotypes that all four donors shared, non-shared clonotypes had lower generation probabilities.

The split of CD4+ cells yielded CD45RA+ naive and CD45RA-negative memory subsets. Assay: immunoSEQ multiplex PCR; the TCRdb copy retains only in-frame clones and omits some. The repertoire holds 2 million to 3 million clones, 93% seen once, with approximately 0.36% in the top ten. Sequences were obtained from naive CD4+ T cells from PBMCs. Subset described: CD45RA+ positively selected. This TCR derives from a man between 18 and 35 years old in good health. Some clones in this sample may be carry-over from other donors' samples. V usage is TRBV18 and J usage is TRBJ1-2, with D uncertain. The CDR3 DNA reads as TGTGCCAGCTCCCGCGACTCCTATGGCTACACCTTC. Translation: CASSRDSYGYTF.